The 32 T cell receptor beta chains below come from one sample, sequenced in a study of T cell repertoires in cytomegalovirus infection. These TCRs' antigens remain unknown. From the reads, TCRdb called clonotypes with MiXCR, one entry per CDR3 protein. The repertoire holds 650,000 to 850,000 distinct CDR3 sequences, with almost 30% as singletons. The specimen was cultured CD8+ T cells from PBMCs, collected from culture after CMV antigen stimulation. These TCRs come from a human donor in good health (CMV status not recorded). Some clones in this sample may be carry-over from other donors' samples.

This clonotype was seen a handful of times. The V gene is TRBV20-1, the J gene TRBJ2-5; D uncertain. Germline CDR1 reads DFQATT; CDR2 reads SNEGSKA (reference sequence). V lost 6 bases and J 5 bases, leaving 16 bases between the germline ends. The length of the CDR3 is 13 residues. CDR3 coding DNA: TGCAGTGCATCACCGGAACTCAGTGAGACCCAGTACTTC. Its protein is CSASPELSETQYF.

In this sample, this clonotype turned up a few times. The chain links TRBV4-2 to TRBJ2-3; 8 bases line up with TRBD2. The CDR3 has 17 amino acids. Looked up from germline, CDR1 is LGHNA and CDR2 is YNFKEQ. Trimming took 2 bases from V and 5 from J; bases not matched to a gene: 12. The CDR3 loop is CASSQQSVGGAIDTQYF. The CDR3, as DNA: TGTGCCAGCAGCCAACAGTCGGTCGGGGGGGCCATAGATACGCAGTATTTT.

The V and J genes are TRBV2 and TRBJ2-2; maybe TRBD1 (6 bases). The V end lost 4 bases, the J end lost 0 bases, and 12 bases lay between the germline ends. Germline lookup yields CDR1 SNHLY and CDR2 FYNNEI. The CDR3 is made up of 16 amino acids. CDR3 nucleotides: TGTGCCAGCAGTGGGTCACAGGGAGCGAACACCGGGGAGCTGTTTTTT. Its protein product is CASSGSQGANTGELFF.

This clonotype was detected only a few times. V gene TRBV20-1 combines with J gene TRBJ2-1, with 9 bases matching TRBD2. After removal of 0 bases from V and 1 base from J, the junction contained 10 bases not matched to a gene. The germline CDR1 and CDR2 sequences are DFQATT and SNEGSKA (reference sequence). This CDR3 is built from 18 residues. This CDR3 reads CSARDGWAGGPSYNEQFF. The CDR3 region has the DNA TGCAGTGCTAGAGATGGTTGGGCGGGGGGGCCGTCCTACAATGAGCAGTTCTTC.

The gene calls are TRBV11-2 and TRBJ2-1, with a tentative D call TRBD2 (7 bases). Trimming took 2 bases from V and 7 from J, leaving 15 bases between them. The germline V gene has CDR1 SGHAT and CDR2 FQNNGV. The CDR3 consists of 15 residues. The CDR3 loop is CASSLSEGGRNEQFF. The CDR3 nucleotides read TGTGCCAGCAGCTTATCGGAGGGGGGGCGGAATGAGCAGTTCTTC.

In its sample, this clonotype was seen a few times. The chain is built from TRBV3-1 and TRBJ1-1, with TRBD1 matching over 9 bases. V shed 0 bases, J shed 1 base, and the junction held 6 bases outside the gene matches. The CDR3 is 17 residues long. The V gene's germline CDR1 is LGHDT and CDR2 YNNKEL (reference sequence). The CDR3 bases are TGTGCCAGCAGCCAAGAAAGACAGGGGGTACGGAACACTGAAGCTTTCTTT. The encoded protein is CASSQERQGVRNTEAFF.

The chain combines TRBV6-6 with TRBJ1-5; the D is unclear. The length of the CDR3 is 15 residues. Germline V gene lookup returns CDR1 MNHNY and CDR2 SVGAGI (reference sequence). Deletions cut 0 bases from V and 2 bases from J, with 8 bases between. CDR3 DNA: TGTGCCAGCAGTTACTCTGGGGAGCGCAATCAGCCCCAGCATTTT. Its protein product is CASSYSGERNQPQHF.

The chain joins TRBV7-9 to TRBJ2-1, with D perhaps matching TRBD2 (6 bases). Per germline, CDR1 SEHNR and CDR2 FQNEAQ (reference sequence). This CDR3 comprises 16 residues. Trimming cost V 5 bases and J 0 bases, with 14 bases left between them. The CDR3 DNA follows: TGTGCCAGCAGCCCGCGGGGAGGCAACTCCTACAATGAGCAGTTCTTC. Translation: CASSPRGGNSYNEQFF. The full variable domain, rest sourced from reference TRBV7-9 and TRBJ2-1, is DTGVSQNPRHKITKRGQNVTFRCDPISEHNRLYWYRQTLGQGPEFLTYFQNEAQLEKSRLLSDRFSAERPKGSFSTLEIQRTEQGDSAMYLCASSPRGGNSYNEQFFGPGTRLTVL.

The chain employs TRBV27 and TRBJ1-1, with a weak D call TRBD1 (5 bases). CDR3 length: 14 amino acids. Germline loops: CDR1 MNHEY, CDR2 SMNVEV (reference sequence). V lost 3 bases and J lost 4, with 12 bases in between. CDR3 in amino acids: CASSFGGTLTEAFF. The CDR3, as DNA: TGTGCCAGCAGTTTTGGCGGGACCCTCACTGAAGCTTTCTTT.

This clonotype was counted only a few times. This sequence joins TRBV19 and TRBJ2-7; D is tentatively TRBD1 or TRBD2 (6 bases each). The V end lost 7 bases, the J end lost 5 bases, and 12 bases lay between the germline ends. The germline V gene encodes CDR1 LNHDA and CDR2 SQIVND (reference sequence). This CDR3 has 12 residues. The CDR3 sequence: CASTPGGHEQYF. In DNA form, the CDR3 reads TGTGCCAGTACCCCCGGGGGCCACGAGCAGTACTTC.

This rearrangement joins TRBV6-2 or TRBV6-3 to TRBJ1-5; 7 nucleotides agree with TRBD1. The CDR3 is 15 residues long. The trim removed 6 bases at V and 7 bases at J, leaving 12 bases unmatched. The germline V gene has CDR1 MNHEY and CDR2 SVGEGT. The CDR3 protein is CASSYKEQGRQPQHF. Here the CDR3 DNA reads TGTGCCAGCAGCTATAAGGAACAGGGGAGACAGCCCCAGCATTTT.

This clonotype appeared a few times. The genes are TRBV4-1 and TRBJ2-7, with 9 nucleotides matching TRBD1. V gave up 2 bases and J gave up 2 bases; unmatched junction bases: 4. In germline, CDR1 is MGHRA, CDR2 YSYEKL. The CDR3 totals 15 residues. The CDR3 loop is CASSQTDRGTYEQYF. CDR3 bases: TGCGCCAGCAGCCAAACAGACAGGGGGACCTACGAGCAGTACTTC.

The chain employs TRBV7-9 and TRBJ2-3, with D possibly called TRBD1 or TRBD2 (6 bases each). The CDR3 spans 17 residues. V gave up 0 bases and J gave up 1 base, with 14 bases separating them. Germline V gives CDR1 SEHNR, CDR2 FQNEAQ (reference sequence). The CDR3 nucleotides read TGTGCCAGCAGCTTAGCCCCTTGGGGGGCGGGCACAGATACGCAGTATTTT. The encoded protein is CASSLAPWGAGTDTQYF.

This clonotype has more than one count but fewer than ten. The genes are TRBV4-1 and TRBJ1-1; D is undetermined. Germline CDR1 reads MGHRA; CDR2 reads YSYEKL. The germline V and J ends were trimmed by 4 bases and 1 base, with 10 bases remaining between them. CDR3 length: 14 amino acids. CDR3 amino acids: CASSPELGNTEAFF. In DNA form, the CDR3 reads TGCGCCAGCAGCCCGGAGCTTGGGAACACTGAAGCTTTCTTT.

The CDR3 DNA sequence: TGCGCCAGCAGCGGGATGGGGATCACGTACGAGCAGTACTTC. It translates to CASSGMGITYEQYF. The chain links TRBV5-1 to TRBJ2-7; D is uncertain. Germline-derived CDR1 and CDR2 are SGHRS and YFSETQ. V lost 4 bases, J lost 4 bases, and 15 bases lay in between. The CDR3 covers 14 residues.

At least ten counts were recorded for this clonotype. The gene calls are TRBV7-2 and TRBJ2-3; the match to TRBD1 covers 9 bases. The germline gives CDR1 SGHTA, CDR2 FQGNSA. The CDR3 runs to 18 residues. V lost 1 base and J lost 2; bases outside the gene matches: 10. Here the CDR3 DNA reads TGTGCCAGCAGCTTAGGTCCCTGGGGGACAGGGATCACAGATACGCAGTATTTT. Translated, it gives CASSLGPWGTGITDTQYF.

The chain recombines TRBV2 with TRBJ1-6; 7 bases match TRBD1. CDR3 size: 18 residues. CDR1 SNHLY and CDR2 FYNNEI come from the germline V gene. J gave up 9 bases and V 0 bases, and 14 bases lay outside the gene matches. CDR3 sequence: CASSEAGSRGQGGSPLHF. As DNA, the CDR3 is TGTGCCAGCAGTGAAGCGGGTAGTAGGGGGCAGGGGGGTTCACCCCTCCACTTT.

This chain uses TRBV7-6 with TRBJ2-7; D could derive from TRBD1 or TRBD2 (6 bases each). Trimming cost V 5 bases and J 3 bases, with 17 bases left between them. The CDR3 length is 15 residues. CDR1 is SGHVS and CDR2 is FNYEAQ in the germline V gene. The CDR3 coding sequence is TGTGCCAGCAGCCCTACTAGCAGGGGCATCTACGAGCAGTACTTC. Translated: CASSPTSRGIYEQYF.

V and J are TRBV9 and TRBJ1-2; TRBD1 agrees at 9 bases. The CDR3 runs to 17 residues. Trimming removed 5 bases from V and 3 bases from J; junction bases left unmatched: 14. CDR1 is SGDLS, CDR2 YYNGEE, per germline. CDR3 DNA: TGTGCCAGCAGAGGCCCGGGACAGGGTGAATTCGACTATGGCTACACCTTC. Its translation is CASRGPGQGEFDYGYTF.

The V and J genes are TRBV2 and TRBJ2-1; D perhaps matches TRBD1 (6 bases). V lost 8 bases and J lost 10, with 21 bases in between. The CDR3 is 14 amino acids. Germline values: CDR1 SNHLY, CDR2 FYNNEI. The CDR3 reads CASGRPRGLEEQFF. CDR3 DNA: TGTGCCAGCGGGCGGCCTAGGGGGTTGGAGGAGCAGTTCTTC.

In this sample, this clonotype turned up a few times. V is TRBV6-2 or TRBV6-3 and J is TRBJ1-5, with no clear D. Trimming removed 8 bases at V and 8 bases at J, with 7 bases between. There are 10 residues in the CDR3. Germline V CDR1 and CDR2: MNHEY, SVGEGT. CDR3 in DNA: TGTGCCAGCGGTGGGGAGCCCCAGCATTTT. Its protein is CASGGEPQHF.

This clonotype has only a few counts. The chain combines TRBV27 with TRBJ1-6; possibly TRBD1 for D (5 bases). Trimming cost V 5 bases and J 12 bases, with 11 bases left between them. CDR1 MNHEY and CDR2 SMNVEV come from the germline V gene (reference sequence). The CDR3 has 12 amino acids. DNA for the CDR3: TGTGCCAGCAGTCCCGGGGGAAGACCCCTCCACTTT. Residues: CASSPGGRPLHF.

The rearrangement joins TRBV11-2 to TRBJ2-7; 10 bases line up with TRBD2. Trimming at V came to 1 base and at J to 6 bases, leaving 6 bases not matched to a gene. The germline V gene encodes CDR1 SGHAT and CDR2 FQNNGV. The CDR3 runs 15 residues. The CDR3 sequence: CASSLVAGGGSEQYV. In nucleotides, the CDR3 is TGTGCCAGCAGCTTAGTAGCGGGGGGTGGCTCCGAGCAGTACGTC.

This chain joins TRBV4-1 and TRBJ1-1; weak D call: TRBD1 (6 bases). In germline, CDR1 is MGHRA, CDR2 YSYEKL. CDR3 length: 12 amino acids. V was shortened by 3 bases and J by 7 bases, with 9 bases between the two germline ends. The CDR3: CASSQLQGEAFF. The DNA of the CDR3 is TGCGCCAGCAGCCAGCTACAGGGTGAAGCTTTCTTT.

V gene TRBV6-6 combines with J gene TRBJ1-4; the D is unclear. The CDR3 consists of 15 residues. V lost 0 bases to trimming and J lost 8 bases, with 13 bases between them. Germline assignment: CDR1 MNHNY and CDR2 SVGAGI (reference sequence). CDR3 protein: CASSYSGFMGEKLFF. The CDR3 DNA reads as TGTGCCAGCAGTTACTCGGGCTTCATGGGGGAAAAACTGTTTTTT.

The chain has TRBV4-2 and TRBJ2-3; no reliable D call. Looked up from germline, CDR1 is LGHNA and CDR2 is YNFKEQ. V was shortened by 1 base and J by 0 bases, with 8 bases between the two germline ends. The CDR3 covers 15 residues. CDR3 in DNA: TGTGCCAGCAGCCAAGTCCTTTCTAGCACAGATACGCAGTATTTT. Translation gives CASSQVLSSTDTQYF.

This clonotype was detected a few times. The rearrangement links TRBV6-5 to TRBJ1-5; no reliable D call. Germline lookup yields CDR1 MNHEY and CDR2 SVGAGI. This CDR3 comprises 14 residues. V was shortened by 0 bases and J by 8 bases, with 11 bases between the two germline ends. The DNA for the CDR3 is TGTGCCAGCAGTTACTCGTCCGCAATTGAGCCCCAGCATTTT. Amino acid sequence: CASSYSSAIEPQHF.

The chain carries TRBV7-9 and TRBJ2-1; 7 nucleotides agree with TRBD1. J was trimmed by 7 bases and V by 4 bases; bases with no gene match: 10. The CDR3 consists of 15 residues. Germline lookup yields CDR1 SEHNR and CDR2 FQNEAQ (reference sequence). CDR3 protein: CASSYRTGQGNEQFF. The CDR3 DNA sequence: TGTGCCAGCAGCTATCGGACAGGTCAGGGGAATGAGCAGTTCTTC.

This clonotype has at least ten counts. The V gene is TRBV27, the J gene TRBJ2-1; 9 bases map to TRBD2. Germline V gene data show CDR1 as MNHEY and CDR2 as SMNVEV (reference sequence). CDR3 length: 15 residues. With 6 bases clipped from V and 2 bases from J, the junction kept 5 bases outside the gene matches. CDR3 protein: CASRLAGATYNEQFF. As DNA, the CDR3 is TGTGCCAGCAGGTTAGCGGGGGCCACCTACAATGAGCAGTTCTTC.

This rearrangement joins TRBV15 to TRBJ2-1; D is unclear. The CDR3 runs 16 residues. The ends were cut back, 0 bases at V and 3 bases at J, with 12 bases in the middle. The germline gives CDR1 LNHNV, CDR2 YYDKDF (reference sequence). The chain's CDR3 is CATSRDPGYSYNEQFF. CDR3 bases: TGTGCCACCAGCAGAGATCCGGGCTACAGCTACAATGAGCAGTTCTTC. The variable domain in full, completed from reference TRBV15 and TRBJ2-1, reads DAMVIQNPRYQVTQFGKPVTLSCSQTLNHNVMYWYQQKSSQAPKLLFHYYDKDFNNEADTPDNFQSRRPNTSFCFLDIRSPGLGDTAMYLCATSRDPGYSYNEQFFGPGTRLTVL.

The V gene is TRBV6-4, the J gene TRBJ2-3; the match to TRBD2 covers 9 bases. V was pared by 6 bases and J by 8 bases, with 12 bases of the junction left unmatched. Germline V lookup: CDR1 MRHNA, CDR2 SNTAGT. CDR3 length: 15 amino acids. As DNA, the CDR3 is TGTGCCAGCAGCGAGAGTGGCAGGGGACTAGCTACGCAGTATTTT. Protein product: CASSESGRGLATQYF.

This chain connects TRBV10-3 to TRBJ1-2; the D is unclear. The CDR3 has 17 amino acids. Looked up from germline, CDR1 is ENHRY and CDR2 is SYGVKD. The germline V and J ends were trimmed by 4 bases and 1 base, with 19 bases remaining between them. This CDR3 reads CAISASPDGGFNYGYTF. The CDR3 DNA follows: TGTGCCATCAGTGCTTCCCCAGACGGAGGATTTAACTATGGCTACACCTTC.